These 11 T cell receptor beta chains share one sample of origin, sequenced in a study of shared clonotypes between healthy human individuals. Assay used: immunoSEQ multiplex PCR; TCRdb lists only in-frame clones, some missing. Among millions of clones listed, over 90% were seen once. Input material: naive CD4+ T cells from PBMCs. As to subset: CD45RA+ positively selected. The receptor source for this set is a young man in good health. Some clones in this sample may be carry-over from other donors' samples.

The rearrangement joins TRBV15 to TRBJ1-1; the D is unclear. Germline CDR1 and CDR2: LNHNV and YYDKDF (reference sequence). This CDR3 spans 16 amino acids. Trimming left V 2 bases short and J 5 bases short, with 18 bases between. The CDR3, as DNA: TGTGCCACCAGCAGATCCGGACCTCAACGACGGACTGAAGCTTTCTTT. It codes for CATSRSGPQRRTEAFF.

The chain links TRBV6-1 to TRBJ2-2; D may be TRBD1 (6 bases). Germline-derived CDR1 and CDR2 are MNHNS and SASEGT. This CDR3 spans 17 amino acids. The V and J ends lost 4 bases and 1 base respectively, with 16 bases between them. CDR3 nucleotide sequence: TGTGCCAGCAGTGTTTGGGGGCGGATCTTGAACACCGGGGAGCTGTTTTTT. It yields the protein CASSVWGRILNTGELFF.

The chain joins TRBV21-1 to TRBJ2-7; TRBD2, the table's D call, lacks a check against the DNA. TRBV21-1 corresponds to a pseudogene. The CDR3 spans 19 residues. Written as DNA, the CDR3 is TGTGCCAGCAGCAAAAAGGGGACTCTATCTGCGGGAGGTTGGAAAGAGCAGTACTTC. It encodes CASSKKGTLSAGGWKEQYF.

The DNA of the CDR3 is TGTGCCAGTAGTATCGGACAGACGAACACTGAAGCTTTCTTT. Its translation is CASSIGQTNTEAFF. The rearrangement links TRBV19 to TRBJ1-1; possible D gene TRBD1, 6 bases. The CDR3 has 14 amino acids. V shed 3 bases and J shed 1 base, with 9 bases lying between them. Germline CDR1 LNHDA, CDR2 SQIVND (reference sequence).

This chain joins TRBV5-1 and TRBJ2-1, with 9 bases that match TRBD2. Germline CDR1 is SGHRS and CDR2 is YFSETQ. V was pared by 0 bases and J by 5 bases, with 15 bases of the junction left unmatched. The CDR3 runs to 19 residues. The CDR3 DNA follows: TGCGCCAGCAGCTTGGGGTCCTGGACCACACTAGCGGGTGACAATGAGCAGTTCTTC. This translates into CASSLGSWTTLAGDNEQFF.

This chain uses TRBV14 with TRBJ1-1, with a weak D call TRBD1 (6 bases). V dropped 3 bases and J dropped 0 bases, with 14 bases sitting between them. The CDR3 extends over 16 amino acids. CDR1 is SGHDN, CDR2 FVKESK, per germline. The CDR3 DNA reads TGTGCCAGCAGCCATCTCACAGGGAGGATGAACACTGAAGCTTTCTTT. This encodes CASSHLTGRMNTEAFF. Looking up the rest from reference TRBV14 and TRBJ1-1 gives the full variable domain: EAGVTQFPSHSVIEKGQTVTLRCDPISGHDNLYWYRRVMGKEIKFLLHFVKESKQDESGMPNNRFLAERTGGTYSTLKVQPAELEDSGVYFCASSHLTGRMNTEAFFGQGTRLTVV.

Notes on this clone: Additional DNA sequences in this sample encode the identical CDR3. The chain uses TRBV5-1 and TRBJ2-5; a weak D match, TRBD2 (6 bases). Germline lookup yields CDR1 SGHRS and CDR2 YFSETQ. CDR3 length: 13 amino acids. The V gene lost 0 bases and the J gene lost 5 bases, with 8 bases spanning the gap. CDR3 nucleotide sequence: TGCGCCAGCAGCTTGGGACTAGGGGAGACCCAGTACTTC. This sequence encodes CASSLGLGETQYF.

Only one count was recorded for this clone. CDR3 loop: CASSSHDRDFGSPLHF. In DNA form, the CDR3 reads TGTGCCAGCAGTTCCCACGACAGGGATTTTGGTTCACCCCTCCACTTT. The chain carries TRBV6-5 and TRBJ1-6, with 7 positions matching TRBD1. The length of the CDR3 is 16 residues. The trim removed 4 bases at V and 9 bases at J, leaving 12 bases unmatched. Germline CDR1 and CDR2: MNHEY and SVGAGI.

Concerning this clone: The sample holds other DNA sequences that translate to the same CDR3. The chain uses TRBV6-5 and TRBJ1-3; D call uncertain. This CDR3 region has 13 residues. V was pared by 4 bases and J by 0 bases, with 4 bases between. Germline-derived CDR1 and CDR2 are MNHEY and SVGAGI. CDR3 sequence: CASSLISGNTIYF. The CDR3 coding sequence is TGTGCCAGCAGTTTGATCTCTGGAAACACCATATATTTT.

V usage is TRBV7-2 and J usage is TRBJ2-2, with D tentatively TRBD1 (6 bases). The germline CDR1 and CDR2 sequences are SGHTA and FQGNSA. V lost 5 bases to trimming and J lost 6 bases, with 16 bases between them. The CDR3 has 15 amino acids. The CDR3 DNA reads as TGTGCCAGCAGCCGAGGTGGGGGCGGGCCCGGGGAGCTGTTTTTT. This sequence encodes CASSRGGGGPGELFF.

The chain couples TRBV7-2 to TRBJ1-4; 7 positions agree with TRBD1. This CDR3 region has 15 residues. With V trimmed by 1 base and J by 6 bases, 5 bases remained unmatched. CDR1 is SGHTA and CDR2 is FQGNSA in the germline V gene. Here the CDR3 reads CASSLVAGGYEKLFF. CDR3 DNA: TGTGCCAGCAGCTTAGTTGCAGGGGGATATGAAAAACTGTTTTTT. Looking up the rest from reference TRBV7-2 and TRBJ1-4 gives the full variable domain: GAGVSQSPSNKVTEKGKDVELRCDPISGHTALYWYRQSLGQGLEFLIYFQGNSAPDKSGLPSDRFSAERTGGSVSTLTIQRTQQEDSAVYLCASSLVAGGYEKLFFGSGTQLSVL.